The source of this TCR beta chain is a study of T cell clones after liver transplantation. TCRdb keeps only in-frame clones here, not all; method: immunoSEQ multiplex PCR. The sample has 95,000 to 130,000 clones; roughly nine tenths are singletons. Germline CDR1 is SGHRS and CDR2 is YFSETQ. The CDR3 length is 15 residues. The trim removed 3 bases at V and 5 bases at J, leaving 7 bases unmatched. The J gene is TRBJ2-5, the V gene TRBV5-1, with 10 bases lining up with TRBD2. The sequenced sample was CD4+ T cells from blood, obtained 12 months after liver transplant. The source of this sequence is a human patient who received a liver transplant. Some of the T cells might come from the graft donor. The CDR3 region is CASSSLAGVWETQYF. CDR3 coding DNA: TGCGCCAGCAGCTCGCTAGCGGGAGTATGGGAGACCCAGTACTTC.